This section outlines one T cell receptor beta chain sequence together with its context. The sample comes from a study of blood T cell repertoires in COVID-19. The overall study: Material from acute and convalescent COVID-19 was sourced from the United States, Italy and Spain. Sources were T cells, B-cell-depleted T cells, or PBMCs; the material itself was cDNA or gDNA.

V lost 0 bases and J lost 8, with 15 bases in between. Germline V gene data show CDR1 as SGHDT and CDR2 as YYEEEE. The CDR3 loop spans 15 amino acids. Study processing details: Amplifying reference gene primers gave estimates of nucleated cell counts. Clones were sequenced by immunoSEQ multiplex PCR, and TCRdb holds only the in-frame ones, with some missing. The V and J calls and clone size were taken over from that table, and D and trimming were inferred from the DNA. The sample contains under 25,000 clones, approximately 90% of which appear only once. This TCR derives from a human donor with active COVID-19. The donor label of this sample is uncertain. This chain joins TRBV5-6 and TRBJ2-1; TRBD2 might be the D (5 bases). Sequencing was performed on peripheral blood. The CDR3 loop reads CASSLAQRRRDEQFF. DNA for the CDR3: TGTGCCAGCAGCTTGGCCCAGCGGAGGCGGGATGAGCAGTTCTTC.